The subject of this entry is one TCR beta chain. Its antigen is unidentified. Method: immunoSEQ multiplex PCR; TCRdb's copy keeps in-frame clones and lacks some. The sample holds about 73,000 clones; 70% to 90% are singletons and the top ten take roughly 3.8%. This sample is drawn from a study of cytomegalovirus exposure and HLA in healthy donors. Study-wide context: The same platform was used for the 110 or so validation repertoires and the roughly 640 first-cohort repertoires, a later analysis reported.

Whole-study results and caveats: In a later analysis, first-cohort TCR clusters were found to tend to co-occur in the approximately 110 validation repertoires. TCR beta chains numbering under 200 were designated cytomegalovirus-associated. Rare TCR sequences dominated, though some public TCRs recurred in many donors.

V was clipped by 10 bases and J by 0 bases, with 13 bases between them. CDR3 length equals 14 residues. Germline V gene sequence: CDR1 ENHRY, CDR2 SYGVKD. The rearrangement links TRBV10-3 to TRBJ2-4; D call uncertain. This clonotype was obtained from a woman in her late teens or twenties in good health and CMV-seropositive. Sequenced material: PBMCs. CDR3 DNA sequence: TGTGCCACAGAGAGCCTAGAAGCCAAAAACATTCAGTACTTC. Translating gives CATESLEAKNIQYF.